Given below is one TCR beta chain in context. RNA transcripts provided the source from which TCR beta CDR3 regions were amplified. First-round RT-PCR of the TCR CDR3 relied on the HTBI primer set. Via MiXCR, TCRdb re-called the multiplex PCR reads, giving one row per CDR3 protein. The sample includes roughly 500,000 distinct CDR3 sequences, around 15% seen only once; the top ten take approximately 30%. These data are taken from a study of T cells in Graves' hyperthyroidism and ophthalmopathy. This sequence was found in a woman aged 30 to 39 with Graves' ophthalmopathy. Specimen: blood.

CDR3 protein: CSAAVDFSTDTQYF. The CDR3 DNA reads as TGCAGTGCTGCAGTGGACTTCAGCACAGATACGCAGTATTTT. This chain uses TRBV20-1 with TRBJ2-3; a possible D gene is TRBD2 (5 bases). Germline V gives CDR1 DFQATT, CDR2 SNEGSKA (reference sequence). This CDR3 comprises 14 residues. The V gene lost 5 bases and the J gene lost 0 bases, with 12 bases spanning the gap.